This T cell receptor (beta chain) derives from a study of T cell responses to AZD1222 COVID-19 vaccine. Study-wide findings and caveats: AZD1222 recipients seropositive at baseline numbered only 5 to 7.

The protocol was immunoSEQ multiplex PCR, while the TCRdb copy is restricted to in-frame clones and leaves out a portion. This table has 90,000 to 120,000 clones, about 90% appearing once. To note about this clone: The antigen is not known.

This CDR3 spans 15 amino acids. The germline V gene encodes CDR1 LNHNV and CDR2 YYDKDF (reference sequence). V lost 4 bases to trimming and J lost 4 bases; unmatched junction nucleotides: 7. The clonotype comes from an adult who received the AZD1222 COVID-19 vaccine. The sequenced sample was peripheral blood, obtained 28 days after the second AZD1222 dose. The chain has TRBV15 and TRBJ2-7; 10 bases are a match to TRBD1. The CDR3 DNA reads TGTGCCACCAGCAAAACCGGGACAGGGGAGTACGAGCAGTACTTC. Amino acid sequence: CATSKTGTGEYEQYF.